Reported below is one T cell receptor beta chain. Its antigen remains unidentified. TCRdb fed the reads into MiXCR, producing one record per CDR3 protein. The sample comprises 400,000 to 600,000 distinct CDR3 sequences, 40% to 50% of which are singletons, and 40% to 50% rests with the top ten. The data stem from a study of T cell repertoires in cytomegalovirus infection. Study summary: Shared public TCR beta signatures pointed to both CMV infection and a matching HLA type.

This CDR3 region has 14 residues. CDR1 is MNHNS, CDR2 SASEGT, per germline. Trimming removed 5 bases from V and 1 base from J; junction bases left unmatched: 4. General study results and limits: HLA-C-restricted TCR beta clonotypes specific for CMV led the ex vivo response. Summed public TCR beta family frequency identified CMV carriers bearing the relevant HLA.

This chain connects TRBV6-1 to TRBJ2-7; 8 nucleotides match TRBD1. The receptor was derived from a human donor in good health (CMV status not recorded). Some clones in this sample may be carry-over from other donors' samples. The sequenced sample was cultured PBMCs, obtained from culture after CMV antigen stimulation. CDR3 amino acids: CASSPWTGSYEQYF. The CDR3 nucleotides read TGTGCCAGCAGTCCTTGGACAGGGTCCTACGAGCAGTACTTC.